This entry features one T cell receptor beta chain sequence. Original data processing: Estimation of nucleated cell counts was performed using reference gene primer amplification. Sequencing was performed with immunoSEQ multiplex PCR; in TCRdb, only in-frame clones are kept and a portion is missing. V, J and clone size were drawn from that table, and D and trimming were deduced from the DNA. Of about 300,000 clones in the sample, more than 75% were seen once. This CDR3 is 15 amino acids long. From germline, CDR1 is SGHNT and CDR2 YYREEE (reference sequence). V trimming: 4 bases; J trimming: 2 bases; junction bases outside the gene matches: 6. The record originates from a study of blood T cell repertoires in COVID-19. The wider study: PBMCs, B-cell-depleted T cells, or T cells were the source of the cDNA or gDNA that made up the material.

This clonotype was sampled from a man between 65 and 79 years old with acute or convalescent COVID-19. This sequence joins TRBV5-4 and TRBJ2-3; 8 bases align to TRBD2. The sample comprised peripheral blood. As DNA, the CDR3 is TGTGCCAGCAGCCCTCTCGGGGGGGACACAGATACGCAGTATTTT. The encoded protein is CASSPLGGDTDTQYF. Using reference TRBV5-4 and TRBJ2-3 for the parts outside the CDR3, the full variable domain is ETGVTQSPTHLIKTRGQQVTLRCSSQSGHNTVSWYQQALGQGPQFIFQYYREEENGRGNFPPRFSGLQFPNYSSELNVNALELDDSALYLCASSPLGGDTDTQYFGPGTRLTVL.